Presented here are 16 T cell receptor beta chains from one specimen sequenced in a study of blood T cell repertoires in COVID-19. Libraries were prepared by immunoSEQ multiplex PCR; TCRdb keeps only in-frame clonotypes and omits some of them. The sample lists about 120,000 clones, 80% to 85% occurring once. Input material: peripheral blood. The receptor source for this set is a woman in her seventies with acute or convalescent COVID-19.

V and J are TRBV5-4 and TRBJ2-1, with 16 bases aligning to TRBD2. This CDR3 has 16 amino acids. From germline, CDR1 is SGHNT and CDR2 YYREEE (reference sequence). V lost 4 bases and J lost 9; bases outside the gene matches: 7. In nucleotides, the CDR3 is TGTGCCAGCAGCGCGGGACTAGCGGGGGGGCAGGGTGAGCAGTTCTTC. Encoded protein: CASSAGLAGGQGEQFF.

The chain recombines TRBV19 with TRBJ2-7, with D possibly TRBD1 on 5 matching bases. Trimming left V 0 bases short and J 2 bases short, with 11 bases between. CDR1 and CDR2 (germline): LNHDA, SQIVND (reference sequence). The CDR3 runs 15 residues. CDR3 DNA: TGTGCCAGTAGTATAGATCGGACACTGACCTACGAGCAGTACTTC. Its translation is CASSIDRTLTYEQYF.

The CDR3 reads CASSPDGQGWGYTF. The CDR3 bases are TGTGCCAGCAGCCCAGACGGACAGGGCTGGGGCTACACCTTC. The J gene is TRBJ1-2, the V gene TRBV7-9; 8 bases are shared with TRBD1. The V segment lost 5 bases and the J segment 8 bases; nucleotides outside the gene matches: 10. Germline CDR1 is SEHNR and CDR2 is FQNEAQ (reference sequence). This CDR3 spans 14 amino acids. Filled out from reference TRBV7-9 and TRBJ1-2, the complete variable domain reads DTGVSQNPRHKITKRGQNVTFRCDPISEHNRLYWYRQTLGQGPEFLTYFQNEAQLEKSRLLSDRFSAERPKGSFSTLEIQRTEQGDSAMYLCASSPDGQGWGYTFGSGTRLTVV.

The chain employs TRBV24-1 and TRBJ2-3, with 7 positions matching TRBD1. Germline V lookup: CDR1 KGHDR, CDR2 SFDVKD. V was clipped by 4 bases and J by 3 bases; unmatched bases: 3. The length of the CDR3 is 14 residues. The CDR3 DNA reads TGTGCCACCAGTGACCCGGACAGGACAGATACGCAGTATTTT. Encoded protein: CATSDPDRTDTQYF.

This sequence joins TRBV13 and TRBJ2-3, with TRBD2 matching over 12 bases. CDR1 and CDR2 from the germline V gene are PRHDT and FYEKMQ (reference sequence). The CDR3 covers 16 residues. V lost 3 bases to trimming and J lost 3 bases; unmatched junction nucleotides: 4. The CDR3 region is CASSFGTSGSTDTQYF. CDR3 coding DNA: TGTGCCAGCAGCTTTGGGACTAGCGGGTCTACAGATACGCAGTATTTT.

The CDR3 here is CASSQEMGQGVDTQYF. The CDR3 DNA sequence: TGCGCCAGCAGCCAAGAGATGGGACAGGGGGTGGATACGCAGTATTTT. The chain carries TRBV4-1 and TRBJ2-3; 11 nucleotides line up with TRBD1. Per the germline V gene, CDR1 is MGHRA and CDR2 is YSYEKL. J gave up 6 bases and V 0 bases, and 5 bases lay outside the gene matches. This CDR3 has 16 amino acids.

V usage is TRBV5-4 and J usage is TRBJ2-4; 10 nucleotides line up with TRBD2. Germline values: CDR1 SGHNT, CDR2 YYREEE (reference sequence). Losses at the gene ends were 0 bases for V and 9 bases for J; bases not matched to a gene: 3. The CDR3 has 14 residues. The CDR3 sequence: CASSLASSGGIQYF. CDR3 nucleotide sequence: TGTGCCAGCAGCTTGGCCTCTAGCGGGGGCATTCAGTACTTC.

This chain joins TRBV5-1 and TRBJ2-2, with 10 bases lining up with TRBD1. The CDR3 contains 16 residues. Looked up from germline, CDR1 is SGHRS and CDR2 is YFSETQ. V lost 1 base and J lost 6; bases outside the gene matches: 6. DNA for the CDR3: TGCGCCAGCAGCTTGCAGGGACAGGGGAATGCCGGGGAGCTGTTTTTT. As protein: CASSLQGQGNAGELFF. The variable domain in full, with the rest retrieved from reference TRBV5-1 and TRBJ2-2, is KAGVTQTPRYLIKTRGQQVTLSCSPISGHRSVSWYQQTPGQGLQFLFEYFSETQRNKGNFPGRFSGRQFSNSRSEMNVSTLELGDSALYLCASSLQGQGNAGELFFGEGSRLTVL.

The chain has TRBV18 and TRBJ2-1; 13 nucleotides agree with TRBD2. V trimming: 3 bases; J trimming: 5 bases; junction bases outside the gene matches: 1. CDR3 length equals 15 residues. Germline CDR1 KGHSH, CDR2 LQKENI. The DNA for the CDR3 is TGTGCCAGCTCACCCGGACTAGCGGGGGACAATGAGCAGTTCTTC. Translating it yields CASSPGLAGDNEQFF.

This sequence joins TRBV9 and TRBJ2-5, with TRBD2 matching 9 bases. Germline-derived CDR1 and CDR2 are SGDLS and YYNGEE. With V trimmed by 6 bases and J by 5 bases, 11 bases remained unmatched. This CDR3 region has 15 residues. The CDR3 protein is CASNVLSSGKETQYF. The CDR3 DNA sequence: TGTGCCAGCAACGTTCTCTCTAGCGGGAAGGAGACCCAGTACTTC. Complete variable domain (other parts from reference TRBV9 and TRBJ2-5): DSGVTQTPKHLITATGQRVTLRCSPRSGDLSVYWYQQSLDQGLQFLIQYYNGEERAKGNILERFSAQQFPDLHSELNLSSLELGDSALYFCASNVLSSGKETQYFGPGTRLLVL.

The CDR3 protein is CASSSGLAGGITSYEQYF. The DNA of the CDR3 is TGCGCCAGCAGCTCAGGACTAGCGGGGGGGATTACCTCCTACGAGCAGTACTTC. The chain combines TRBV5-1 with TRBJ2-7, with 15 bases that match TRBD2. The CDR3 length is 18 residues. Losses at the gene ends were 3 bases for V and 0 bases for J; bases not matched to a gene: 7. Germline-derived CDR1 and CDR2 are SGHRS and YFSETQ.

This clone was picked up a small number of times. V gene TRBV29-1 combines with J gene TRBJ2-1; D possibly corresponds to TRBD2 (5 bases). Germline loops: CDR1 SQVTM, CDR2 ANQGSEA. The CDR3 runs 14 residues. In nucleotides, the CDR3 is TGCAGTTTGGAGTCCCCTTCTGAGGGCAATGAGCAGTTCTTC. It encodes CSLESPSEGNEQFF.

The rearrangement uses TRBV5-4 and TRBJ2-7; weak D call: TRBD2 (6 bases). The germline gives CDR1 SGHNT, CDR2 YYREEE (reference sequence). The V gene lost 2 bases and the J gene lost 2 bases, with 11 bases spanning the gap. This CDR3 region has 14 residues. CDR3: CASSFLRGTYEQYF. In DNA form, the CDR3 reads TGTGCCAGCAGCTTCCTTCGGGGGACCTACGAGCAGTACTTC.

This chain connects TRBV11-2 to TRBJ2-3; 8 bases align to TRBD2. CDR3 size: 15 residues. V shed 2 bases and J 2 bases; nucleotides not matched to a gene: 3. Per germline, CDR1 SGHAT and CDR2 FQNNGV. The CDR3, as DNA: TGTGCCAGCAGCTTAACTAGCGGCGCCACAGATACGCAGTATTTT. Protein product: CASSLTSGATDTQYF.

The chain links TRBV11-2 to TRBJ2-7; D may be TRBD2 (5 bases). Trimming took 4 bases from V and 3 from J, leaving 13 bases between them. Per germline, CDR1 SGHAT and CDR2 FQNNGV. CDR3 size: 14 residues. This chain's CDR3 is CASSSAPGYYEQYF. In DNA form, the CDR3 reads TGTGCCAGCAGCTCGGCTCCGGGATACTACGAGCAGTACTTC.

The V call is TRBV2, the J call TRBJ1-3; no firm D call. The germline gives CDR1 SNHLY, CDR2 FYNNEI. The CDR3 totals 15 residues. The ends were cut back, 2 bases at V and 0 bases at J, with 8 bases in the middle. The CDR3 loop is CASSETRDSGNTIYF. CDR3 in DNA: TGTGCCAGCAGTGAAACCCGGGACTCTGGAAACACCATATATTTT.